The rows below give T cell receptor beta chains drawn from one sample of a study of T cell responses to AZD1222 COVID-19 vaccine. Repertoires were generated with immunoSEQ multiplex PCR, while TCRdb's copy carries only in-frame clones and drops some. The sample yields under 100,000 clones, 70% to 90% seen once. The specimen was peripheral blood, collected on day 0 of AZD1222 vaccination. Receptor source: an adult in good health. The CDR3 runs from the conserved cysteine through the conserved F or W. Fields, in order: D gene, clone size, J gene, V gene, CDR3 DNA, CDR3 protein. A D gene is named only where the DNA matches it firmly. Some rows have no size entry. The others give once, few or many, or a class for an expanded clone.

>TRBD1|.|TRBJ1-1|TRBV30
TGTGCCTGGAGTCATCGGACAGGGGCTAAGGTGAACACTGAAGCTTTCTTT
CAWSHRTGAKVNTEAFF
>.|.|TRBJ1-2|TRBV7-2
TGTGCCAGCAGCTTAGGGGCTCAATATGGCTACACCTTC
CASSLGAQYGYTF
>.|.|TRBJ2-2|TRBV27
TGTGCCAGCAGAGGGGGAGGTAACACCGGGGAGCTGTTTTTT
CASRGGGNTGELFF
>.|.|TRBJ1-2|TRBV10-1
TGCGCCAGCAGTGAAAGGGCCTCCTATGGCTACACCTTC
CASSERASYGYTF
>.|once|TRBJ1-4|TRBV25-1
TGTGCCAGCAGTGAATATCGGAGTGCAACTAATGAAAAACTGTTTTTT
CASSEYRSATNEKLFF
>.|.|TRBJ1-5|TRBV5-5
TGTGCCAGCAGCCCTGAAGGGGCAGTTCCAGGGGATCAGCCCCAGCATTTT
CASSPEGAVPGDQPQHF
>.|.|TRBJ2-3|TRBV21-1
TGTGCCAGCAGCAAGGGGGGGGAGCCAGGGGCCCTCACAGATACGCAGTATTTT
CASSKGGEPGALTDTQYF
>.|.|TRBJ2-2|TRBV7-9
TGTGCCAGCAGCCCGACCGGGACACGCACCGGGGAGCTGTTTTTT
CASSPTGTRTGELFF
>.|.|TRBJ2-7|TRBV7-9
TGTGCCAGCAGCTTAACCACCTACGAGCAGTACTTC
CASSLTTYEQYF
>.|.|TRBJ2-1|TRBV6-5
TGTGCCAGCAGTCGTGGTGTTCCCCCTGGGCATGAGCAGTTCTTC
CASSRGVPPGHEQFF
>TRBD1|.|TRBJ2-5|TRBV5-1
TGCGCCAGCTCCAAACCCCCAGACAGGGCGGAAGAGACCCAGTACTTC
CASSKPPDRAEETQYF
>.|.|TRBJ1-6|TRBV6-5
TGTGCCAGCAGTAACGGGGCCTTGAACTCACCCCTCCACTTT
CASSNGALNSPLHF
>TRBD1|once|TRBJ2-6|TRBV11-2
TGTGCCAGCAGCTCGACAGGGACCTCCTCTGGGGCCAACGTCCTGACTTTC
CASSSTGTSSGANVLTF
>.|.|TRBJ1-1|TRBV6-2/TRBV6-3
TGTGCCAGCAGTTCAGAGTTGGGGGGGAACACTGAAGCTTTCTTT
CASSSELGGNTEAFF
>.|.|TRBJ1-1|TRBV5-4
TGTGCCAGCAGCCAAGACCCCCATCAGAACACTGAAGCTTTCTTT
CASSQDPHQNTEAFF
>.|.|TRBJ2-7|TRBV11-3
TGTGCCAGCAGCTTAGATGGGGACGAGCAGTACTTC
CASSLDGDEQYF
>TRBD2|.|TRBJ2-3|TRBV11-2
TGTGCCAGCAGCTTGAGAGCGGGAGGCACAGATACGCAGTATTTT
CASSLRAGGTDTQYF
>TRBD2|.|TRBJ2-1|TRBV10-1
TGCGCCAGCAGTGAGTCGAGGGCTAGCGGGGGTAGTGAGCAGTTCTTC
CASSESRASGGSEQFF
>.|.|TRBJ1-2|TRBV30
TGTGCCTGGAGTGCGAGGGAAGAGGGTGGCTACACCTTC
CAWSAREEGGYTF
>TRBD1|.|TRBJ1-2|TRBV30
TGTGCCTGGAGTGTACTCTTGACAGGGAAGGATGGCTACACCTTC
CAWSVLLTGKDGYTF
>.|few|TRBJ2-1|TRBV6-4
TGTGCCAGCAGTGAGGACAACTACAATGAGCAGTTCTTC
CASSEDNYNEQFF
>TRBD1|.|TRBJ1-6|TRBV28
TGTGCCAGCAGTAGAGCGACAGGGTATAATTCACCCCTCCACTTT
CASSRATGYNSPLHF
>.|.|TRBJ1-4|TRBV10-2
TGCGCCAGTCGGGGGGTCGGCGAAAAACTGTTTTTT
CASRGVGEKLFF
>TRBD2|.|TRBJ2-5|TRBV10-1
TGCGCCACCTATCGGGGGGGGCAAGAGACCCAGTACTTC
CATYRGGQETQYF
>TRBD2|.|TRBJ2-5|TRBV20-1
TGCAGTGCTAGTATCCCGGCTAGCGGGGGGAGGGAGACCCAGTACTTC
CSASIPASGGRETQYF
>TRBD1|once|TRBJ1-1|TRBV2
TGTGCCAGGGAGGGACAGGGGCGGAACACTGAAGCTTTCTTT
CAREGQGRNTEAFF
>.|.|TRBJ1-2|TRBV11-2
TGTGCCAGCAGCTTAGATGCCCCGTGGCAGGGAGATGGCTACACCTTC
CASSLDAPWQGDGYTF
>.|.|TRBJ1-1|TRBV7-2
TGTGCCAGCAGCTTATCGGTCCGACTCCAGACTGAAGCTTTCTTT
CASSLSVRLQTEAFF
>TRBD1|.|TRBJ1-1|TRBV5-1
TGCGCCAGCAGTATTACAGGGGTGAACACTGAAGCTTTCTTT
CASSITGVNTEAFF
>TRBD1|.|TRBJ1-4|TRBV13
TGTGCCAGCAGCTTGGGGACAGGGTACACTAATGAAAAACTGTTTTTT
CASSLGTGYTNEKLFF
>.|.|TRBJ1-5|TRBV6-5
TGTGCCAGCACTCAAGGGGGCAATCAGCCCCAGCATTTT
CASTQGGNQPQHF
>.|.|TRBJ1-2|TRBV9
TGTGCCAGCAGCCCCGGCTATGGCTACACCTTC
CASSPGYGYTF
>.|.|TRBJ1-2|TRBV7-9
TGTGCCAGCAGCTCTACAGGGAACTATGGCTACACCTTC
CASSSTGNYGYTF
>.|.|TRBJ1-1|TRBV6-5
TGTGCCAGCAGTTACGAGCAAGGGACTGAAGCTTTCTTT
CASSYEQGTEAFF
>TRBD1|.|TRBJ1-2|TRBV18
TGTGCCAGCTCACCCCTGGACAGGGGATTCTATGGCTACACCTTC
CASSPLDRGFYGYTF
>TRBD1|.|TRBJ2-7|TRBV6-4
TGTGCCAGCCGGGGACAGGGCACAGGTGAGCAGTACTTC
CASRGQGTGEQYF
>.|.|TRBJ1-2|TRBV3-1/TRBV3-2
TGTGCCAGCAGCCCAGACACTTATGGCTACACCTTC
CASSPDTYGYTF
>.|.|TRBJ1-4|TRBV7-2
TGTGCCAGCAGCGCCGCCAGTGGGGGGGAAAAACTGTTTTTT
CASSAASGGEKLFF
>.|.|TRBJ1-2|TRBV20-1
TGCAGTGCTAGAGAAAACTATGGCTACACCTTC
CSARENYGYTF
>.|few|TRBJ1-6|TRBV21-1
TGTGCCAGCCCCCCCTACAGGGGAAGGGATTCACCCCTCCACTTT
CASPPYRGRDSPLHF
>TRBD1|few|TRBJ2-3|TRBV6-4
TGTGCCAGCAGTGACTCAGGGGGCGCAGATACGCAGTATTTT
CASSDSGGADTQYF
>TRBD1|.|TRBJ1-3|TRBV19
TGTGCCAGTAGTTGGGACAGTGGAAACACCATATATTTT
CASSWDSGNTIYF
>.|.|TRBJ2-7|TRBV5-1
TGCGCCAGCAGCTTTACCGCCTCCTACGAGCAGTACTTC
CASSFTASYEQYF
>TRBD2|.|TRBJ2-2|TRBV10-2
TGCGCCAGCAGGGCGGGAGCGGGGGCCCACACCGGGGAGCTGTTTTTT
CASRAGAGAHTGELFF
>.|few|TRBJ1-3|TRBV9
TGTGCCAGCCGTAGGGGTGCTGGCTCTGGAAACACCATATATTTT
CASRRGAGSGNTIYF
>TRBD2|.|TRBJ2-1|TRBV5-1
TGCGCCAGCAGCTTAGTAGCGGGGGGCCGGTACAATGAGCAGTTCTTC
CASSLVAGGRYNEQFF
>TRBD1|few|TRBJ1-6|TRBV18
TGTGCCAGCTCGGGGACAGGGCCAAATTCACCCCTCCACTTT
CASSGTGPNSPLHF
>.|.|TRBJ1-1|TRBV5-8
TGTGCCAGCAGCCCGAGGGGGGTGGACACTGAAGCTTTCTTT
CASSPRGVDTEAFF
>.|.|TRBJ2-4|TRBV28
TGTGCCAGCGGGCCCGGATGGGCCTACTATCAGTACTTC
CASGPGWAYYQYF
>TRBD2|few|TRBJ2-5|TRBV11-1
TGTGCCAGCAGCTCCCGACTAGCGGGTAGGGAGACCCAGTACTTC
CASSSRLAGRETQYF
>.|.|TRBJ1-4|TRBV2
TGTGCCAGCAGCGAGACAGCTGCAACTAATGAAAAACTGTTTTTT
CASSETAATNEKLFF
>.|.|TRBJ1-1|TRBV4-1
TGCGCCAGCAGCCCTGCTGTTGAGACAGGGAACACTGAAGCTTTCTTT
CASSPAVETGNTEAFF
>TRBD1|.|TRBJ2-7|TRBV10-2
TGCGCCAGCTTGGACCTAGGACAGGGCTCTGCCGAGCAGTACTTC
CASLDLGQGSAEQYF
>.|.|TRBJ1-1|TRBV23-1
TGCGCCAGCAGTCGGTCCGGCGCCAGACAGGTAACTGAAGCTTTCTTT
CASSRSGARQVTEAFF
>.|.|TRBJ2-5|TRBV25-1
TGTGCCAGCAGTGCCCCGACGGGTCAAGAGACCCAGTACTTC
CASSAPTGQETQYF
>.|.|TRBJ1-2|TRBV10-3
TGTGCCATCAGTGAGGCCGGGAGGACCTATGGCTACACCTTC
CAISEAGRTYGYTF
>.|once|TRBJ2-7|TRBV10-1
TGCGCCAGCAGTGAGAGTGGTCGCCCCGAGCAGTACTTC
CASSESGRPEQYF
>.|.|TRBJ1-5|TRBV6-5
TGTGCCAGCAGTTACTCTTACAGGGAGCGCAATCAGCCCCAGCATTTT
CASSYSYRERNQPQHF
>.|.|TRBJ2-5|TRBV6-1
TGTGCCAGCAGCAGAACCCGGCACGAGACCCAGTACTTC
CASSRTRHETQYF